The 11 T cell receptor beta chains presented below share a single source sample, sequenced in a study of blood T cell repertoires in COVID-19. Profiled with immunoSEQ multiplex PCR; TCRdb holds only in-frame clones, not every one. The sample gives a few hundred thousand clones, around 81% of which show up once; 3.4% is in the top ten. Specimen: PBMCs or T cells enriched from blood (not recorded which). The receptors originated from a man aged 45 to 65 who had recovered from COVID-19.

The rearrangement joins TRBV28 to TRBJ1-2, with D uncertain. The CDR3 contains 14 residues. Trimming pared 5 bases from V and 2 bases from J, leaving 12 bases between. The germline CDR1 and CDR2 sequences are MDHEN and SYDVKM. As DNA, the CDR3 is TGTGCCAGCAGTCAGGCAGGAGGGAACTATGGCTACACCTTC. It translates to CASSQAGGNYGYTF.

The chain couples TRBV28 to TRBJ2-3; 8 positions agree with TRBD2. This CDR3 has 16 residues. The trim removed 6 bases at V and 3 bases at J, leaving 11 bases unmatched. CDR1 is MDHEN and CDR2 is SYDVKM in the germline V gene. This CDR3 reads CASSAASGWPTDTQYF. The DNA of the CDR3 is TGTGCCAGCAGCGCGGCTAGCGGGTGGCCGACAGATACGCAGTATTTT.

CDR3 nucleotides: TGTGCTAGTGGTGCCCAAGACAGGGGGCTGGGGGAGCAGTACTTC. Translation: CASGAQDRGLGEQYF. The V gene is TRBV12-5, the J gene TRBJ2-7; TRBD1 matches at 10 bases. This CDR3 is built from 15 residues. Trimming cost V 5 bases and J 7 bases; bases outside gene matches: 11. CDR1 is LGHNT, CDR2 FRNRAP, per germline.

This chain joins TRBV28 and TRBJ2-1, with 13 bases that match TRBD2. The CDR3 sequence is 15 residues long. From germline, CDR1 is MDHEN and CDR2 SYDVKM. The ends lost 4 bases at V and 9 bases at J; junction bases unmatched: 6. As DNA, the CDR3 is TGTGCCAGCAGTTCCCCGACTAGCGGGAGGAGTGAGCAGTTCTTC. This translates into CASSSPTSGRSEQFF.

The chain has TRBV5-6 and TRBJ2-1, with 8 positions matching TRBD2. The V gene end was trimmed by 4 bases and the J gene end by 7 bases; junction bases not matched to a gene: 10. The CDR3 totals 15 residues. The germline V gene encodes CDR1 SGHDT and CDR2 YYEEEE. CDR3 bases: TGTGCCAGCAGCGGGGGCGGGAGGTTTGGGAATGAGCAGTTCTTC. Amino acids: CASSGGGRFGNEQFF.

The chain is built from TRBV5-1 and TRBJ2-1, with TRBD2 identical over 11 bases. CDR1 SGHRS and CDR2 YFSETQ come from the germline V gene. This CDR3 region has 16 residues. V shed 3 bases and J 7 bases; nucleotides not matched to a gene: 9. The CDR3 spells CASSYIAGGPLNEQFF. Written as DNA, the CDR3 is TGCGCCAGCAGCTACATAGCGGGAGGGCCGCTGAATGAGCAGTTCTTC.

This clone was observed a handful of times. The CDR3 here is CASSLRVGTGGYEAFF. The CDR3 coding sequence is TGTGCCAGCAGCTTAAGGGTCGGGACAGGGGGGTACGAAGCTTTCTTT. V usage is TRBV7-9 and J usage is TRBJ1-1; 11 nucleotides match TRBD1. Germline V gene sequence: CDR1 SEHNR, CDR2 FQNEAQ (reference sequence). The V and J ends lost 2 bases and 8 bases, in that order; junction bases with no gene match: 10. This CDR3 is built from 16 residues.

The chain is built from TRBV28 and TRBJ2-7; TRBD1 matches at 11 bases. This CDR3 is 15 amino acids long. The J segment lost 3 bases and the V segment lost 6 bases, leaving 7 bases of the junction unmatched. The germline gives CDR1 MDHEN, CDR2 SYDVKM. The CDR3 reads CASSSAGTGGYEQYF. In DNA, the CDR3 is TGTGCCAGCAGCTCCGCCGGGACAGGGGGCTACGAGCAGTACTTC.

The CDR3 loop is CASTDGTAGAYEQYF. Here the CDR3 DNA reads TGCGCCAGCACCGACGGGACAGCCGGCGCCTACGAGCAGTACTTC. The chain carries TRBV5-1 and TRBJ2-7; 7 bases are shared with TRBD1. V dropped 6 bases and J dropped 2; count of bases not matched to a gene: 11. Germline CDR1 and CDR2: SGHRS and YFSETQ. The CDR3 is made up of 15 amino acids.

The chain uses TRBV5-1 and TRBJ2-7; 8 positions agree with TRBD1. The CDR3 spans 14 residues. V trimming: 3 bases; J trimming: 4 bases; junction bases outside the gene matches: 6. The germline gives CDR1 SGHRS, CDR2 YFSETQ. For the CDR3, the DNA is TGCGCCAGCAGCTCGGACAGGGCGGGATACGAGCAGTACTTC. As protein: CASSSDRAGYEQYF.

The chain has TRBV7-3 and TRBJ1-6, with D possibly being TRBD1 (5 bases). Per the germline V gene, CDR1 is SGHTA and CDR2 is FQGTGA. V lost 0 bases, J lost 8 bases, and 8 bases lay in between. The CDR3 spans 14 residues. The chain's CDR3 is CASSLTGGDSPLHF. CDR3 coding DNA: TGTGCCAGCAGCTTAACGGGGGGTGATTCACCCCTCCACTTT.